What follows are 6 T cell receptor beta chains derived from one specimen sequenced in a study of response to subunit inactivated influenza vaccine (dated by TCRdb to the late 2010s). Receptor libraries were prepared by RT-PCR. Sequenced on an Illumina HiSeq 2500. TCRdb ran its own pipeline on the public reads, namely fastp trimming at Q25 and MiXCR clone calling, and kept in-frame beta chains. Rows matching on CDR3 protein sequence are summarized as one entry with the most common DNA and genes. Counted in this sample were 530,000 or so distinct CDR3 sequences; about 25% of them appeared once. The top ten hold 1.5% to 2% of the sample. The sample was CD4+ T cells sorted from PBMCs, taken approximately 5 days after vaccination. The receptors were sampled from a man between 50 and 59 years old who received an inactivated influenza vaccine. Donor details come from another sample of the same person, matched by shared clones.

The chain employs TRBV7-9 and TRBJ2-2; D uncertain. Trimming removed 5 bases at V and 1 base at J, with 8 bases between. The CDR3 runs to 14 residues. Germline V CDR1 and CDR2: SEHNR, FQNEAQ (reference sequence). The CDR3 region has the DNA TGTGCCAGCAGCCCCTGGGTGAACACCGGGGAGCTGTTTTTT. Protein: CASSPWVNTGELFF.

This clonotype was seen only a few times. As DNA, the CDR3 is TGTGCTAGTGTTAGTACAGGGAACACTGAAGCTTTCTTT. It is translated as CASVSTGNTEAFF. The V call is TRBV12-5, the J call TRBJ1-1, with D possibly being TRBD1 (5 bases). This CDR3 spans 13 amino acids. Deletions cut 7 bases from V and 1 base from J, with 10 bases between. Looked up from germline, CDR1 is LGHNT and CDR2 is FRNRAP.

A few counts support this clonotype. V is TRBV28 and J is TRBJ1-6; D ambiguous. CDR1 and CDR2 from the germline V gene are MDHEN and SYDVKM. The CDR3 consists of 14 residues. Trimming shortened V by 3 bases and J by 9 bases, and 12 bases separated the two germline ends. The CDR3 nucleotides read TGTGCCAGCAGTTTCGATAGAAGGGTTTCACCCCTCCACTTT. This translates into CASSFDRRVSPLHF.

The chain joins TRBV6-2 or TRBV6-3 to TRBJ2-1; weak D call: TRBD1 (5 bases). V shed 2 bases and J shed 0 bases, with 11 bases lying between them. From germline, CDR1 is MNHEY and CDR2 SVGEGT. This CDR3 spans 16 amino acids. The CDR3 reads CASSYLTGTSYNEQFF. CDR3 nucleotide sequence: TGTGCCAGCAGTTACCTAACAGGAACCTCCTACAATGAGCAGTTCTTC.

This clonotype was seen a few times. The chain has TRBV5-1 and TRBJ2-7; 13 nucleotides line up with TRBD2. The germline V gene has CDR1 SGHRS and CDR2 YFSETQ. The CDR3 is made up of 15 amino acids. V trimming: 3 bases; J trimming: 2 bases; junction bases outside the gene matches: 2. The DNA of the CDR3 is TGCGCCAGCAGCTCAACTAGCGGGAGGGCCTACGAGCAGTACTTC. This encodes CASSSTSGRAYEQYF.

The chain joins TRBV28 to TRBJ2-7; D may be TRBD1 (6 bases). The germline V gene encodes CDR1 MDHEN and CDR2 SYDVKM. The V gene lost 5 bases and the J gene lost 3 bases, with 17 bases spanning the gap. This CDR3 is 15 amino acids long. CDR3: CASSPNRRTDYEQYF. Written as DNA, the CDR3 is TGTGCCAGCAGTCCAAACCGAAGGACAGACTACGAGCAGTACTTC. Based on the CDR3 plus reference TRBV28 and TRBJ2-7, the full variable domain is DVKVTQSSRYLVKRTGEKVFLECVQDMDHENMFWYRQDPGLGLRLIYFSYDVKMKEKGDIPEGYSVSREKKERFSLILESASTNQTSMYLCASSPNRRTDYEQYFGPGTRLTVT.